The clone carrying this T cell receptor (beta chain) was detected only once. This entry is derived from a study of blood T cell repertoires in COVID-19. The wider study: The analysed material was cDNA or gDNA that came from T cells, B-cell-depleted T cells, or PBMCs.

Original processing methods: Scientists estimated how many nucleated cells there were by amplifying reference gene primers. Repertoires were generated with immunoSEQ multiplex PCR, while TCRdb's copy carries only in-frame clones and drops some. V and J calls plus clone size are reproduced from that table; the DNA served to infer D and trimming. Of about 100,000 clones in the sample, about 86% were seen once. V was pared by 2 bases and J by 6 bases, with 8 bases of the junction left unmatched. Germline V gene data show CDR1 as MGHRA and CDR2 as YSYEKL. The CDR3 runs 15 residues. The material sequenced was peripheral blood. This chain joins TRBV4-1 and TRBJ2-5; 8 bases are shared with TRBD1. This receptor was taken from a man at least 80 years old with acute or convalescent COVID-19. This CDR3 is CASSQPRTGRQTQYF. The CDR3 DNA reads TGCGCCAGCAGCCAACCCCGGACAGGGAGACAGACCCAGTACTTC.